Presented here are 6 T cell receptor beta chains from one specimen sequenced in a study of blood T cell repertoires in COVID-19. Assay used: immunoSEQ multiplex PCR; TCRdb lists only in-frame clones, some missing. Of fewer than 250,000 clones listed, less than 80% were seen once; the top ten hold over 10%. The sequenced sample consisted of peripheral blood. These receptors all come from a woman between 50 and 59 years old with acute or convalescent COVID-19.

The V and J genes are TRBV3-1 (or the pseudogene TRBV3-2) and TRBJ1-5; D gene uncertain. This CDR3 has 13 amino acids. The germline V gene encodes CDR1 LGHDT and CDR2 YNNKEL (reference sequence). Trimming stripped 0 bases from V and 7 bases from J, with 7 bases between. The CDR3 DNA is TGTGCCAGCAGCCAAGACCAGGTCCAGCCCCAGCATTTT. It specifies CASSQDQVQPQHF.

V is TRBV3-1 (or the pseudogene TRBV3-2) and J is TRBJ1-4; 7 positions match TRBD1. This CDR3 region has 16 residues. V lost 5 bases and J lost 3; bases outside the gene matches: 9. Germline loops: CDR1 LGHDT, CDR2 YNNKEL (reference sequence). CDR3 bases: TGTGCCAGCAGCTACAGGGGAAGGGACGCTAATGAAAAACTGTTTTTT. It specifies CASSYRGRDANEKLFF.

This chain uses TRBV7-2 with TRBJ2-7, with D perhaps matching TRBD2 (5 bases). The CDR3 consists of 15 residues. Per the germline V gene, CDR1 is SGHTA and CDR2 is FQGNSA. Trimming took 1 base from V and 0 from J, leaving 10 bases between them. The CDR3 DNA reads as TGTGCCAGCAGCTTAGTTCCGGGGAGCTCCTACGAGCAGTACTTC. It is translated as CASSLVPGSSYEQYF.

The chain carries TRBV12-5 and TRBJ1-5, with 7 bases fitting TRBD1. The ends lost 5 bases at V and 0 bases at J; junction bases unmatched: 10. The CDR3 loop spans 17 amino acids. CDR1 LGHNT and CDR2 FRNRAP come from the germline V gene. This CDR3 is CASGLTRGMYSNQPQHF. In nucleotides, the CDR3 is TGTGCTAGTGGTCTTACCAGGGGGATGTATAGCAATCAGCCCCAGCATTTT.

The rearrangement joins TRBV7-2 to TRBJ2-1, with D perhaps matching TRBD2 (5 bases). Per the germline V gene, CDR1 is SGHTA and CDR2 is FQGNSA. The CDR3 spans 15 residues. The V end was cut by 5 bases, the J end by 0 bases, with 11 bases between. CDR3 amino acids: CASSPGYNSYNEQFF. CDR3 in DNA: TGTGCCAGCAGCCCGGGATACAACTCCTACAATGAGCAGTTCTTC.

This chain links TRBV6-5 with TRBJ1-4, with D possibly TRBD1 on 5 matching bases. This CDR3 has 15 residues. Germline CDR1 is MNHEY and CDR2 is SVGAGI. Trimming left V 3 bases short and J 5 bases short, with 13 bases between. The DNA of the CDR3 is TGTGCCAGCAGTTATCGGAGGGGAGGAAATGAAAAACTGTTTTTT. The encoded protein is CASSYRRGGNEKLFF.